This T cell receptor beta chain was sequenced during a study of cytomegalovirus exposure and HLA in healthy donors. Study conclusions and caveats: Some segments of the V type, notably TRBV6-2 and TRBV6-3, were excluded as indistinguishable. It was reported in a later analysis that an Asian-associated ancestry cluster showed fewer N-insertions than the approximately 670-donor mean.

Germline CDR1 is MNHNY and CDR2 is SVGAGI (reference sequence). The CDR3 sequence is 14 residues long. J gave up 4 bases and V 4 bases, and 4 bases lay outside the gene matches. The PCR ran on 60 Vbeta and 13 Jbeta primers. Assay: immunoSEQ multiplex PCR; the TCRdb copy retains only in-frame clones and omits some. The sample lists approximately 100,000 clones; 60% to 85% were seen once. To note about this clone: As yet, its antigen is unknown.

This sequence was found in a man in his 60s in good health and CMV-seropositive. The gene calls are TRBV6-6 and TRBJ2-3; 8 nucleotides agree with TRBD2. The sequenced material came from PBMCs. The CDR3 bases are TGTGCCAGCAGTTGGCGGGGGGACGCAGATACGCAGTATTTT. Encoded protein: CASSWRGDADTQYF.